What follows is one T cell receptor (beta chain) and its context. What it recognizes is unknown. Repertoires were generated with immunoSEQ multiplex PCR, while TCRdb's copy carries only in-frame clones and drops some. Here the sample spans some 2.1 million clones, roughly 94% being singletons. The record originates from a study of shared clonotypes between healthy human individuals. Trimming removed 2 bases from V and 5 bases from J, with 16 bases in between. CDR1 and CDR2 from the germline V gene are SGHDT and YYEEEE. The CDR3 spans 16 residues. Study conclusions and caveats: Several donors shared approximately 5% of their naive CD4 clonotypes. Relative to their counterparts shared across all four donors, non-shared clonotypes exhibited diminished generation probabilities. Larger estimated richness was generally recorded for naive subsets relative to memory subsets.

V gene TRBV5-6 combines with J gene TRBJ2-2; D is perhaps TRBD2 (7 bases). Sequences were obtained from naive CD4+ T cells sorted from blood. Noted subset: CD45RA+ positively selected. This receptor was obtained from a man in his late teens or twenties in good health. CDR3 sequence reads: CASSFAGAMGTGELFF. CDR3 coding DNA: TGTGCCAGCAGCTTCGCGGGGGCCATGGGGACCGGGGAGCTGTTTTTT.